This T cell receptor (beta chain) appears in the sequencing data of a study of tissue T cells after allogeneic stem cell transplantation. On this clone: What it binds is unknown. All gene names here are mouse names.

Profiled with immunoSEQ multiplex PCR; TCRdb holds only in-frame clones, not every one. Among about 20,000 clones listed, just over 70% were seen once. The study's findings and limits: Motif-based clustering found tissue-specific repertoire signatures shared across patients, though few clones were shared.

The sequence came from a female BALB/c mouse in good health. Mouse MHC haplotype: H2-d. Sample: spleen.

The covered CDR3 bases are TGTGCCAGCTCCAATTCTGGAAATACGCTCTAT. It codes for CASSNSGNTLY. The whole CDR3 is CASSNSGNTLYF. The rearrangement uses TRBV3 and TRBJ1-3, with D unclear. The DNA ends 1 residue before the CDR3 does, and the rest of the CDR3 is filled in from the germline J gene. The germline CDR1 and CDR2 sequences are SNHLY and FYNGKV (reference sequence). This CDR3 contains 12 residues. Trimming took 8 bases from V and 0 from J, leaving 5 bases between them.